This T cell receptor beta chain was found in a study of blood T cells in healthy people across ages. Study outcomes and limitations: A roughly linear fall in TCR beta diversity per million T cells was seen with increasing age.

The authors ran a second PCR of about 6 to 11 cycles using a sample-barcoded 5' primer and a J-beta primer mix. The template-switch adaptor, which had 12 random nucleotides, put a tag on each cDNA molecule. TCRdb recomputed calls from the 5' RACE reads with MiXCR, one row per CDR3 protein. The sample has roughly 800,000 distinct CDR3 sequences, under 40% seen once. Only a few counts were recorded for this clonotype. The antigen is not known. The sequenced sample consisted of blood. This sequence originates from a man between 18 and 29 years old in good health.

The CDR3 reads CASSTEGEDTQYF. DNA for the CDR3: TGCGCCAGCAGCACCGAAGGGGAGGATACGCAGTATTTT. This chain links TRBV5-1 with TRBJ2-3; possibly TRBD1 or TRBD2 for D (5 bases each). The CDR3 consists of 13 residues. In germline, CDR1 is SGHRS, CDR2 YFSETQ. V lost 4 bases and J 6 bases, leaving 12 bases between the germline ends.